The 5 T cell receptor beta chains below come from one sample, sequenced in a study of T cell responses to AZD1222 COVID-19 vaccine. Libraries were prepared by immunoSEQ multiplex PCR; TCRdb keeps only in-frame clonotypes and omits some of them. Of over 100,000 clones in the sample, roughly 90% were seen once. Sequences were derived from peripheral blood, sampled on day 0 of AZD1222 vaccination. These receptor sequences come from an adult in good health.

The chain joins TRBV15 to TRBJ2-1; D is undetermined. The CDR3 runs 12 residues. V was shortened by 0 bases and J by 12 bases, with 9 bases between the two germline ends. Germline loops: CDR1 LNHNV, CDR2 YYDKDF (reference sequence). This chain's CDR3 is CATSRDGQPQFF. CDR3 bases: TGTGCCACCAGCAGAGATGGCCAGCCGCAGTTCTTC.

The chain is built from TRBV12-3 or TRBV12-4 and TRBJ1-2, with D uncertain. The ends were cut back, 3 bases at V and 8 bases at J, with 10 bases in the middle. This CDR3 is built from 12 residues. The CDR3 sequence: CASSLNERGYTF. As DNA, the CDR3 is TGTGCCAGCAGTTTGAACGAGAGAGGCTACACCTTC.

The CDR3 DNA is TGTGCCAGCAGCGGACAGCGGGGTGGAAACACCATATATTTT. Its translation: CASSGQRGGNTIYF. J is TRBJ1-3 and V is TRBV9, with D possibly matching TRBD1 (5 bases). The germline V and J ends were trimmed by 3 bases and 3 bases, with 10 bases remaining between them. The CDR3 is 14 residues long. CDR1 is SGDLS, CDR2 YYNGEE, per germline.

This clone was observed once. J is TRBJ1-5 and V is TRBV7-9; 7 bases align to TRBD1. CDR3 length: 17 residues. The germline V gene has CDR1 SEHNR and CDR2 FQNEAQ (reference sequence). The V gene end was trimmed by 1 base and the J gene end by 1 base; junction bases not matched to a gene: 7. The CDR3 nucleotides read TGTGCCAGCAGCTTAGGTGGGACAGCGGTGAGCAATCAGCCCCAGCATTTT. As protein: CASSLGGTAVSNQPQHF.

The chain has TRBV7-6 and TRBJ1-1; 10 nucleotides align to TRBD1. There are 17 residues in the CDR3. The trim removed 1 base at V and 4 bases at J, leaving 9 bases unmatched. CDR1 is SGHVS and CDR2 is FNYEAQ in the germline V gene. The CDR3 bases are TGTGCCAGCAGCTTAGGAGGGACAGGGGAAATTAGCACTGAAGCTTTCTTT. The encoded protein is CASSLGGTGEISTEAFF.